The 5 T cell receptor beta chains in this list originate from one sample, sequenced in a study of blood T cell repertoires in COVID-19 (dated by TCRdb to the early 2020s). Library preparation was by the immunoSEQ multiplex PCR assay. This is the immuneACCESS table as TCRdb keeps it, with only in-frame sequences that have V and J called. A part of the clones is gone; compared with another copy, unresolved V genes explain less than half, and the rest is unexplained. Recorded for this sample are some 110,000 clones; approximately 86% of them occurred a single time. The top ten clones comprise around 4.5% of the sample. Sequenced material: peripheral blood. Source of these receptors: a man aged 35 to 55 with acute or convalescent COVID-19.

The chain uses TRBV2 and TRBJ1-1, with TRBD1 identical over 9 bases. CDR1 and CDR2 from the germline V gene are SNHLY and FYNNEI. V dropped 2 bases and J dropped 4; count of bases not matched to a gene: 2. The CDR3 totals 14 residues. CDR3 coding DNA: TGTGCCAGCAGTGAATACAGGGGGCTCACTGAAGCTTTCTTT. It yields the protein CASSEYRGLTEAFF.

This chain uses TRBV7-2 with TRBJ1-1, with D maybe TRBD1 (6 bases). This CDR3 is built from 14 residues. V was shortened by 5 bases and J by 8 bases, with 18 bases between the two germline ends. CDR1 and CDR2 (germline): SGHTA, FQGNSA. In DNA form, the CDR3 reads TGTGCCAGCAGCCAAACCACCGGGACACCAGAAGCTTTCTTT. Protein product: CASSQTTGTPEAFF.

The V gene is TRBV3-1 (or the pseudogene TRBV3-2), the J gene TRBJ2-1; TRBD2 agrees at 10 bases. Germline-derived CDR1 and CDR2 are LGHDT and YNNKEL (reference sequence). The junction had 4 bases not matched to a gene; V was cut back by 2 bases and J by 3 bases. The CDR3 loop spans 16 amino acids. CDR3 coding DNA: TGTGCCAGCAGCCAAAAAAGGACTAGCGGCTACAATGAGCAGTTCTTC. This codes for CASSQKRTSGYNEQFF.

This clone was observed many times. The J gene is TRBJ1-6, the V gene TRBV11-2; TRBD1 aligns across 11 bases. Germline assignment: CDR1 SGHAT and CDR2 FQNNGV. J was trimmed by 14 bases and V by 6 bases; bases with no gene match: 3. CDR3 length: 12 residues. This CDR3 is CASSWDRGSLHF. The DNA of the CDR3 is TGTGCCAGCAGTTGGGACAGGGGGTCCCTCCACTTT.

This chain uses TRBV27 with TRBJ1-2, with D perhaps TRBD1 (6 bases). The germline CDR1 and CDR2 sequences are MNHEY and SMNVEV (reference sequence). Trimming cost V 2 bases and J 6 bases, with 19 bases left between them. The CDR3 has 16 amino acids. The CDR3 sequence is CASSLLSGGAVNGYTF. For the CDR3, the DNA is TGTGCCAGCAGTTTACTGTCGGGGGGGGCAGTGAATGGCTACACCTTC.